This TCR beta chain emerged from a study of blood T cell repertoires in COVID-19. Study information: The United States, Italy and Spain were the sources of the acute and convalescent COVID-19 samples. PBMCs, B-cell-depleted T cells, or T cells provided the cDNA or gDNA that made up the material.

Clones were sequenced by immunoSEQ multiplex PCR, and TCRdb holds only the in-frame ones, with some missing. This table has 45,000 to 60,000 clones, around 88% appearing once. Sequencing used peripheral blood. This receptor was taken from a man between 60 and 75 years old with acute or convalescent COVID-19.

The CDR3 loop is CASSPLSGRADEQFF. The CDR3 DNA is TGTGCCAGCAGCCCCCTTAGCGGGAGGGCCGATGAGCAGTTCTTC. This chain uses TRBV2 with TRBJ2-1, with TRBD2 matching over 11 bases. Germline loops: CDR1 SNHLY, CDR2 FYNNEI. The CDR3 contains 15 residues. V trimming: 6 bases; J trimming: 8 bases; junction bases outside the gene matches: 9.